Listed here are 8 T cell receptor beta chains from one sample, sequenced in a study of CD8 T cells in ankylosing spondylitis. One entry per CDR3 protein results from TCRdb running MiXCR on the 5' RACE reads. The sample consists of under 150,000 distinct CDR3 sequences, roughly 17% of them appearing once. Points from the study as a whole: Seemingly distinctive of ankylosing spondylitis blood was a TCR beta motif formed by eight highly homologous variants.

Their cognate antigens are unknown. Source material: blood, either unsorted or a sorted T cell fraction (not recorded which). The source is a male donor with ankylosing spondylitis.

The V gene is TRBV27, the J gene TRBJ1-1; the match to TRBD1 covers 7 bases. V shed 3 bases, J shed 6 bases, and the junction held 13 bases outside the gene matches. The CDR3 consists of 16 residues. CDR1 and CDR2 from the germline V gene are MNHEY and SMNVEV (reference sequence). CDR3 sequence reads: CASSFTAGGLSAEAFF. The CDR3 DNA sequence: TGTGCCAGCAGTTTTACCGCAGGGGGTTTGTCGGCTGAAGCTTTCTTT.

This clonotype was observed a handful of times. The genes are TRBV4-3 and TRBJ2-1; D is unclear. The CDR3 loop spans 15 amino acids. The germline V gene encodes CDR1 LGHNA and CDR2 YSLEER. The V end was cut by 1 base, the J end by 0 bases, with 7 bases between. CDR3 nucleotides: TGCGCCAGCAGCCAAGTATACAGCTCCTACAATGAGCAGTTCTTC. Its protein product is CASSQVYSSYNEQFF.

This clonotype showed up just a few times. The chain joins TRBV11-1 to TRBJ2-3; D is uncertain. V dropped 3 bases and J dropped 2 bases, with 21 bases sitting between them. This CDR3 is 18 amino acids long. Germline-derived CDR1 and CDR2 are SGHAT and FQDESV (reference sequence). The CDR3 spells CASSFPSQSTEYTDTQYF. CDR3 coding DNA: TGTGCCAGCAGCTTTCCCTCACAGTCCACAGAATACACAGATACGCAGTATTTT.

This sequence joins TRBV7-3 and TRBJ2-1, with TRBD2 matching 10 bases. Germline CDR1 and CDR2: SGHTA and FQGTGA. The CDR3 contains 15 residues. The V and J ends lost 2 bases and 8 bases, in that order; junction bases with no gene match: 6. The CDR3, as DNA: TGTGCCAGCAGCTTATCTAGCGGGAGCATCCATGAGCAGTTCTTC. It specifies CASSLSSGSIHEQFF.

The rearrangement uses TRBV29-1 and TRBJ2-7; D unresolved. CDR1 SQVTM and CDR2 ANQGSEA come from the germline V gene. The CDR3 loop spans 12 amino acids. The ends were cut back, 4 bases at V and 3 bases at J, with 10 bases in the middle. This chain's CDR3 is CSVGSGIYEQYF. CDR3 DNA sequence: TGCAGCGTTGGGTCTGGGATCTACGAGCAGTACTTC.

CDR3 DNA sequence: TGTGCCAGCAGTCCAGCGGGAGGGGGCTTCTACGAGCAGTACTTC. Its translation is CASSPAGGGFYEQYF. V is TRBV7-6 and J is TRBJ2-7; the match to TRBD2 covers 10 bases. The CDR3 covers 15 residues. The germline gives CDR1 SGHVS, CDR2 FNYEAQ. After removal of 6 bases from V and 3 bases from J, the junction contained 8 bases not matched to a gene. Looking up the rest from reference TRBV7-6 and TRBJ2-7 gives the full variable domain: GAGVSQSPRYKVTKRGQDVALRCDPISGHVSLYWYRQALGQGPEFLTYFNYEAQQDKSGLPNDRFSAERPEGSISTLTIQRTEQRDSAMYRCASSPAGGGFYEQYFGPGTRLTVT.

This clonotype has a handful of counts. The gene calls are TRBV9 and TRBJ1-1; D possibly corresponds to TRBD1 (5 bases). CDR3 length: 15 amino acids. V lost 0 bases and J lost 4, with 13 bases in between. Germline assignment: CDR1 SGDLS and CDR2 YYNGEE. The DNA of the CDR3 is TGTGCCAGCAGCGTAGGTTGGACTGGGGGCACTGAAGCTTTCTTT. This codes for CASSVGWTGGTEAFF.

The chain links TRBV12-3 or TRBV12-4 to TRBJ1-1; D unclear. This CDR3 contains 11 residues. The V gene lost 3 bases and the J gene lost 10 bases, with 9 bases spanning the gap. As DNA, the CDR3 is TGTGCCAGCAGTTTTTTGGGGTTAGCTTTCTTT. As protein: CASSFLGLAFF.